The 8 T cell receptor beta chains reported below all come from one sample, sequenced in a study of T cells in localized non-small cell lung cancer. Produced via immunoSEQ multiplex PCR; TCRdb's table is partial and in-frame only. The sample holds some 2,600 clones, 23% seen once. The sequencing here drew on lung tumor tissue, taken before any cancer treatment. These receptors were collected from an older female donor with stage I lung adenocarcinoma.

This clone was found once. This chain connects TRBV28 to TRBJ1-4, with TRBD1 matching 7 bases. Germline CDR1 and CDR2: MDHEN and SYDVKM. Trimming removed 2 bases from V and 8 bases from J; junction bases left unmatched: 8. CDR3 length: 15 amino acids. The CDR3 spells CASSLAGAGGEKLFF. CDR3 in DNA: TGTGCCAGCAGTTTAGCGGGGGCAGGGGGGGAAAAACTGTTTTTT.

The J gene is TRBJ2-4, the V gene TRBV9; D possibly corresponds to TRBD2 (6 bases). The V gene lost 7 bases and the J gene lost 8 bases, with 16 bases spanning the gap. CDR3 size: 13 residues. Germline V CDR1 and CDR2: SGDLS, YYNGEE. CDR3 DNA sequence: TGTGCCAGCGGGGGGACGATCATGGACATTCAGTACTTC. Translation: CASGGTIMDIQYF.

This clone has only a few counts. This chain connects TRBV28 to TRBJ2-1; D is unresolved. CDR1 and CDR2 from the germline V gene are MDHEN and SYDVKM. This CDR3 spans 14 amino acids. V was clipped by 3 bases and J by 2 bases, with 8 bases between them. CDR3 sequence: CASSLALTYNEQFF. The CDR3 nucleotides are TGTGCCAGCAGTTTGGCCCTGACCTACAATGAGCAGTTCTTC.

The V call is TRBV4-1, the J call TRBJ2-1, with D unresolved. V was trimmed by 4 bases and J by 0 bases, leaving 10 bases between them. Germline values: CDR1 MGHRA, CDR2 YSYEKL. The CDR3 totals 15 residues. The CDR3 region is CASSRLGSSYNEQFF. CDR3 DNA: TGCGCCAGCAGCCGACTGGGTAGCTCCTACAATGAGCAGTTCTTC.

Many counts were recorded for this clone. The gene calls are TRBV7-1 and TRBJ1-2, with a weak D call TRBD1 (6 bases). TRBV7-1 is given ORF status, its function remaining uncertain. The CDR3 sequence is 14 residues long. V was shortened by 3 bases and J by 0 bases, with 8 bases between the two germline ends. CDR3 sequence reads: CASSSRTANYGYTF. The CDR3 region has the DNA TGTGCCAGCAGCTCCAGGACAGCTAACTATGGCTACACCTTC.

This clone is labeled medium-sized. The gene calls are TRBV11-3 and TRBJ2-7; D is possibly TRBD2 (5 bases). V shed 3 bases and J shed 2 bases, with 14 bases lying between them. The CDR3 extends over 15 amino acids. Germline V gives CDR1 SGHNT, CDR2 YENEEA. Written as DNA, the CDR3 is TGTGCCAGCAGCTTGGAGAGGGCCCAGACCTACGAGCAGTACTTC. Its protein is CASSLERAQTYEQYF.

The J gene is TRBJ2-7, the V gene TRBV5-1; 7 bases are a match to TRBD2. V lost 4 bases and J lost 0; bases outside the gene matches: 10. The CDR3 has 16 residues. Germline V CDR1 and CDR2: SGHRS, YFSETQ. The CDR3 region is CASSLGRGSLSYEQYF. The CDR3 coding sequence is TGCGCCAGCAGCCTCGGGCGGGGGTCCCTCTCCTACGAGCAGTACTTC.

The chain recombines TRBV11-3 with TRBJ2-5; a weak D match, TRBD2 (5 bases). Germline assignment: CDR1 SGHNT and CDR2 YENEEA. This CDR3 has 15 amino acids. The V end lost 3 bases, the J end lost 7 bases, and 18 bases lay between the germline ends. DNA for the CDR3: TGTGCCAGCAGCTTGGCGGCAGAGGGTCGGGGGACCCAGTACTTC. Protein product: CASSLAAEGRGTQYF.